The next 14 T cell receptor beta chains were all read from a single sample in a study of T cell clones after liver transplantation. The repertoire was sequenced with immunoSEQ multiplex PCR; TCRdb's copy has only in-frame clones and lacks some. The sample holds tens of thousands of clones, approximately 92% seen once. This material consisted of CD4+ T cells from blood, taken approximately 25 months after liver transplant. These receptor sequences come from a human patient who received a liver transplant. A share of the T cells may be of graft donor origin.

This sequence joins TRBV18 and TRBJ2-1; 10 nucleotides agree with TRBD2. CDR1 and CDR2 (germline): KGHSH, LQKENI. With 6 bases clipped from V and 6 bases from J, the junction kept 11 bases outside the gene matches. CDR3 length: 16 amino acids. The DNA of the CDR3 is TGTGCCAGCTCCCCTGCCGGAGCGGGAGGGCCCAATGAGCAGTTCTTC. It translates to CASSPAGAGGPNEQFF.

The CDR3: CASSGAGGPNEQFF. The CDR3 bases are TGTGCCAGCAGTGGAGCGGGAGGGCCCAATGAGCAGTTCTTC. This chain joins TRBV6-4 and TRBJ2-1, with TRBD2 matching 10 bases. CDR3 length: 14 amino acids. The junction had 3 bases not matched to a gene; V was cut back by 4 bases and J by 6 bases. Germline loops: CDR1 MRHNA, CDR2 SNTAGT.

This sequence joins TRBV5-1 and TRBJ1-1; D perhaps matches TRBD1 (6 bases). Germline CDR1 and CDR2: SGHRS and YFSETQ. Trimming pared 1 base from V and 0 bases from J, leaving 10 bases between. The CDR3 has 15 residues. Written as DNA, the CDR3 is TGCGCCAGCAGCTTGTCGACAGGAGTGAACACTGAAGCTTTCTTT. It yields the protein CASSLSTGVNTEAFF. The full variable domain, completed using reference TRBV5-1 and TRBJ1-1, is KAGVTQTPRYLIKTRGQQVTLSCSPISGHRSVSWYQQTPGQGLQFLFEYFSETQRNKGNFPGRFSGRQFSNSRSEMNVSTLELGDSALYLCASSLSTGVNTEAFFGQGTRLTVV.

This clone was observed once. V usage is TRBV9 and J usage is TRBJ1-2, with TRBD1 identical over 10 bases. J gave up 2 bases and V 4 bases, and 11 bases lay outside the gene matches. This CDR3 has 17 residues. Germline V gene lookup returns CDR1 SGDLS and CDR2 YYNGEE. CDR3 in amino acids: CASSRVGQGRFNYGYTF. In nucleotides, the CDR3 is TGTGCCAGCAGCAGAGTGGGACAGGGGAGGTTCAACTATGGCTACACCTTC.

This clone was observed a single time. The J gene is TRBJ1-1, the V gene TRBV6-5; no firm D call. The CDR3 loop spans 12 amino acids. Trimming removed 6 bases from V and 4 bases from J, with 9 bases in between. CDR1 is MNHEY and CDR2 is SVGAGI in the germline V gene. The CDR3: CASRSGVTEAFF. In nucleotides, the CDR3 is TGTGCCAGCAGGAGTGGGGTCACTGAAGCTTTCTTT.

The chain combines TRBV9 with TRBJ2-5, with D tentatively TRBD2 (5 bases). CDR1 and CDR2 from the germline V gene are SGDLS and YYNGEE. V dropped 4 bases and J dropped 5 bases, with 18 bases sitting between them. The CDR3 spans 15 residues. The CDR3 here is CASSPSSSSYETQYF. The CDR3 DNA is TGTGCCAGCAGCCCCTCCTCCTCTAGCTACGAGACCCAGTACTTC.

This chain connects TRBV9 to TRBJ2-7, with 9 bases identical to TRBD1. The V and J ends lost 3 bases and 2 bases, in that order; junction bases with no gene match: 6. Germline V gene sequence: CDR1 SGDLS, CDR2 YYNGEE. This CDR3 is 15 amino acids long. The CDR3 protein is CASSAPGTGPYEQYF. CDR3 nucleotide sequence: TGTGCCAGCAGCGCCCCCGGGACAGGGCCCTACGAGCAGTACTTC.

The count of this clone is one. The rearrangement joins TRBV7-9 to TRBJ2-1, with 14 bases lining up with TRBD2. The V gene end was trimmed by 4 bases and the J gene end by 8 bases; junction bases not matched to a gene: 7. Per the germline V gene, CDR1 is SEHNR and CDR2 is FQNEAQ (reference sequence). The CDR3 is made up of 16 amino acids. The CDR3 loop reads CASSSYGTSGSYEQFF. DNA for the CDR3: TGTGCCAGCAGCTCGTATGGGACTAGCGGGAGCTATGAGCAGTTCTTC.

This clone turned up a few times. V and J are TRBV18 and TRBJ2-7; 12 bases are shared with TRBD1. This CDR3 has 15 residues. Losses at the gene ends were 2 bases for V and 6 bases for J; bases not matched to a gene: 5. Germline CDR1 is KGHSH and CDR2 is LQKENI. CDR3 region: CASSPKGQGAGEQYF. CDR3 bases: TGTGCCAGCTCACCAAAGGGACAGGGGGCGGGCGAGCAGTACTTC. The whole variable domain, filled in from reference TRBV18 and TRBJ2-7, reads NAGVMQNPRHLVRRRGQEARLRCSPMKGHSHVYWYRQLPEEGLKFMVYLQKENIIDESGMPKERFSAEFPKEGPSILRIQQVVRGDSAAYFCASSPKGQGAGEQYFGPGTRLTVT.

V gene TRBV5-4 combines with J gene TRBJ2-3; D might be TRBD2 (7 bases). Trimming took off 2 bases at V and 3 bases at J, with 10 bases between the two ends. CDR1 SGHNT and CDR2 YYREEE come from the germline V gene (reference sequence). The CDR3 is 14 residues long. The CDR3 reads CASSFGGLTDTQYF. CDR3 nucleotide sequence: TGTGCCAGCAGCTTCGGGGGGCTTACAGATACGCAGTATTTT.

This chain connects TRBV2 to TRBJ2-7; 11 bases match TRBD2. Germline values: CDR1 SNHLY, CDR2 FYNNEI. This CDR3 contains 15 residues. V lost 6 bases and J lost 3; bases outside the gene matches: 7. The CDR3 coding sequence is TGTGCCAGCAGGGCGGGACTAGCGGCCATCTACGAGCAGTACTTC. This codes for CASRAGLAAIYEQYF. The variable domain in full, completed from reference TRBV2 and TRBJ2-7, reads EPEVTQTPSHQVTQMGQEVILRCVPISNHLYFYWYRQILGQKVEFLVSFYNNEISEKSEIFDDQFSVERPDGSNFTLKIRSTKLEDSAMYFCASRAGLAAIYEQYFGPGTRLTVT.

This clone has just one count. The J gene is TRBJ2-5, the V gene TRBV6-1; the match to TRBD2 covers 15 bases. The CDR3 is 19 residues long. Germline values: CDR1 MNHNS, CDR2 SASEGT. V was pared by 2 bases and J by 5 bases, with 12 bases of the junction left unmatched. CDR3 loop: CASSEKYRQGTSGRETQYF. For the CDR3, the DNA is TGTGCCAGCAGTGAAAAGTATAGGCAGGGGACTAGCGGGAGGGAGACCCAGTACTTC.

V and J are TRBV7-2 and TRBJ2-3; 8 bases fit TRBD2. Unmatched junction bases numbered 15, after V lost 5 bases and J lost 2 bases. The CDR3 length is 18 residues. CDR1 and CDR2 (germline): SGHTA, FQGNSA. CDR3 DNA sequence: TGTGCCAGCAGCCTGAATCCCCCCGCACTAGCGGCCACAGATACGCAGTATTTT. It yields the protein CASSLNPPALAATDTQYF.

The chain combines TRBV6-4 with TRBJ1-5; 11 nucleotides agree with TRBD1. This CDR3 spans 18 amino acids. Germline CDR1 reads MRHNA; CDR2 reads SNTAGT. The V gene end was trimmed by 2 bases and the J gene end by 1 base; junction bases not matched to a gene: 7. CDR3 region: CASSDPGQGGRSNQPQHF. The DNA for the CDR3 is TGTGCCAGCAGTGACCCGGGACAGGGGGGGAGGAGCAATCAGCCCCAGCATTTT.